This TCR beta chain appears in the sequencing data of a study of regulatory T cells in long-lasting Graves disease. General observations from the study: Patients with persistent disease shared around 2,700 public clonotypes, outpacing the approximately 920 shared by new patients.

This clonotype was observed a few times. The target antigen is unknown. This CDR3 comprises 17 residues. Per germline, CDR1 DFQATT and CDR2 SNEGSKA (reference sequence). Trimming took off 7 bases at V and 0 bases at J, with 25 bases between the two ends. As to time point: persistent/refractory GD, antithyroid drugs over 5 years with positive TRAb. RNA extracted from PBMCs served as the sequencing template. Arm-PCR of CDR3 regions and iRepertoire HTBI primers were used to build TCR beta libraries. TCRdb passed the multiplex PCR reads through MiXCR, listing each CDR3 protein once. The sample lists roughly 400,000 distinct CDR3 sequences, 20% seen once, with around 21% in the top ten.

The V call is TRBV20-1, the J call TRBJ2-7; D might be TRBD2 (6 bases). The sequence was obtained from a female donor with Graves disease. The specimen was peripheral blood mononuclear cells (PBMCs), collected when the disease was refractory, from a patient treated with antithyroid drugs. The CDR3 bases are TGCAGTGTGCTTGCTGCCCCTATTAGCGGTAGCTCCTACGAGCAGTACTTC. Protein: CSVLAAPISGSSYEQYF.